The present TCR beta chain was sequenced within a study of OX40 agonist ivuxolimab in advanced cancers. Study information: Participants averaged 60 years of age (range about 23 to 80) and were about 85% male. The study, taken as a whole, reports: The average count of expanded clones was higher among CD8+ T cells than among CD4+. Dose levels from 0.1 to 3.0 mg/kg saw CD4+ and CD8+ blood T cells expand clonally by week 6.

On this clone itself: Its antigen is still unknown.

Method: immunoSEQ multiplex PCR; TCRdb's copy keeps in-frame clones and lacks some. The sample includes fewer than 95,000 clones, 92% of them seen just once. Germline CDR1 WNHNN, CDR2 SYGVQD (reference sequence). CDR3 length equals 16 residues. Deletions cut 11 bases from V and 4 bases from J, with 23 bases between. The chain employs TRBV10-1 and TRBJ2-2, with D maybe TRBD2 (7 bases). The source material was CD4+ or CD8+ T cells sorted from blood, sampled in a trial of the OX40 agonist ivuxolimab. This TCR was recovered from an adult with an advanced solid tumor such as melanoma, head and neck, liver or kidney cancer. CDR3 DNA: TGCGCCCGCAAAACAGGCGGGGGCCTTGGCACCGGGGAGCTGTTTTTT. Translating it yields CARKTGGGLGTGELFF.